The 22 T cell receptor beta chains below were found in one sample sequenced in a study of early T cells in non-severe SARS-CoV-2 infection. MiXCR, applied by TCRdb to the 5' RACE reads, yields one record per CDR3 protein. The repertoire holds more than 50,000 distinct CDR3 sequences, more than 9.5% seen once, with 9.5% to 10% in the top ten. Material: whole blood. Receptors were obtained from an adult who was a healthcare worker with PCR-confirmed SARS-CoV-2 infection or an uninfected control (not recorded which).

V gene TRBV20-1 combines with J gene TRBJ2-7, with 10 bases lining up with TRBD2. CDR1 is DFQATT and CDR2 is SNEGSKA in the germline V gene (reference sequence). This CDR3 comprises 13 residues. The trim removed 5 bases at V and 5 bases at J, leaving 6 bases unmatched. CDR3 DNA: TGCAGTGCTCAAGCGGGAGGGGGACACGAGCAGTACTTC. It specifies CSAQAGGGHEQYF.

This clonotype was observed a few times. The chain recombines TRBV27 with TRBJ2-7, with D perhaps TRBD1 (6 bases). The V end lost 5 bases, the J end lost 3 bases, and 11 bases lay between the germline ends. Germline CDR1 is MNHEY and CDR2 is SMNVEV (reference sequence). The CDR3 extends over 13 amino acids. DNA for the CDR3: TGTGCCAGCAGTCCTACAGGGTTCTACGAGCAGTACTTC. As protein: CASSPTGFYEQYF.

This clonotype was picked up many times. V gene TRBV29-1 combines with J gene TRBJ2-1; no definite D call. Germline-derived CDR1 and CDR2 are SQVTM and ANQGSEA. The CDR3 length is 12 residues. Trimming removed 1 base from V and 4 bases from J, with 5 bases in between. The CDR3 here is CSVEGLYNEQFF. In nucleotides, the CDR3 is TGCAGCGTTGAAGGCTTGTACAATGAGCAGTTCTTC.

This clonotype was counted between two and nine times. The genes are TRBV20-1 and TRBJ2-5, with 9 bases that match TRBD2. Germline CDR1 and CDR2: DFQATT and SNEGSKA (reference sequence). The CDR3 loop spans 14 amino acids. V was clipped by 5 bases and J by 5 bases; unmatched bases: 9. CDR3: CSASLRRGGETQYF. Written as DNA, the CDR3 is TGCAGTGCTTCCTTGCGGCGGGGGGGCGAGACCCAGTACTTC.

This clonotype was seen many times. J is TRBJ2-1 and V is TRBV11-2, with D maybe TRBD2 (5 bases). The ends were cut back, 8 bases at V and 3 bases at J, with 17 bases in the middle. The V gene's germline CDR1 is SGHAT and CDR2 FQNNGV. The CDR3 is made up of 15 amino acids. The CDR3 region has the DNA TGTGCCAGCGGACCGGACTCCCACCTCTACAATGAGCAGTTCTTC. This sequence encodes CASGPDSHLYNEQFF. Full variable domain (outside the CDR3, taken from reference TRBV11-2 and TRBJ2-1): EAGVAQSPRYKIIEKRQSVAFWCNPISGHATLYWYQQILGQGPKLLIQFQNNGVVDDSQLPKDRFSAERLKGVDSTLKIQPAKLEDSAVYLCASGPDSHLYNEQFFGPGTRLTVL.

This clonotype was seen more than once but under ten times. The genes are TRBV5-6 and TRBJ2-3, with 10 bases lining up with TRBD2. Germline V gene data show CDR1 as SGHDT and CDR2 as YYEEEE. The CDR3 covers 18 residues. The junction had 11 bases not matched to a gene; V was cut back by 0 bases and J by 4 bases. The CDR3 protein is CASSLVASGGPGPDTQYF. Written as DNA, the CDR3 is TGTGCCAGCAGCTTGGTGGCTAGCGGGGGCCCGGGGCCAGATACGCAGTATTTT.

This clonotype was found a few times. The V gene is TRBV7-2, the J gene TRBJ2-1; D might be TRBD2 (5 bases). The CDR3 runs 14 residues. Per germline, CDR1 SGHTA and CDR2 FQGNSA. V dropped 0 bases and J dropped 5 bases, with 8 bases sitting between them. The CDR3 nucleotides read TGTGCCAGCAGCTTAGCCCGGGATCACAATGAGCAGTTCTTC. Amino acids: CASSLARDHNEQFF.

This clonotype was counted a few times. This chain connects TRBV11-1 to TRBJ2-3, with D possibly called TRBD1 or TRBD2 (5 bases each). The germline V gene encodes CDR1 SGHAT and CDR2 FQDESV (reference sequence). The V gene lost 1 base and the J gene lost 1 base, with 12 bases spanning the gap. The CDR3 runs to 16 residues. CDR3 amino acids: CASSLEGRGGTDTQYF. CDR3 in DNA: TGTGCCAGCAGCTTAGAGGGACGGGGTGGCACAGATACGCAGTATTTT.

Only a few counts were recorded for this clonotype. The chain recombines TRBV9 with TRBJ2-2, with TRBD2 matching 9 bases. Germline CDR1 and CDR2: SGDLS and YYNGEE. V lost 4 bases and J lost 6; bases outside the gene matches: 7. This CDR3 is 15 amino acids long. The DNA of the CDR3 is TGTGCCAGCAGCTTCCTTAGCGGGAGTGCCGGGGAGCTGTTTTTT. Translated, it gives CASSFLSGSAGELFF.

V usage is TRBV7-9 and J usage is TRBJ2-7; D assignment may be TRBD1 or TRBD2 (5 bases each). Trimming took off 3 bases at V and 2 bases at J, with 14 bases between the two ends. The length of the CDR3 is 15 residues. Germline values: CDR1 SEHNR, CDR2 FQNEAQ (reference sequence). In DNA form, the CDR3 reads TGTGCCAGCAGCTTCCGGGACGGCCTCGCCTACGAGCAGTACTTC. Its translation: CASSFRDGLAYEQYF.

This clonotype was recorded a few times. The chain carries TRBV10-3 and TRBJ1-6, with a possible D match to TRBD1 (5 bases). The V and J ends lost 0 bases and 14 bases respectively, with 11 bases between them. Germline values: CDR1 ENHRY, CDR2 SYGVKD. This CDR3 has 13 residues. CDR3 in amino acids: CAISESGWGTLHF. The CDR3 coding sequence is TGTGCCATCAGTGAGTCGGGGTGGGGCACCCTCCACTTT.

The rearrangement joins TRBV19 to TRBJ2-7; no firm D call. CDR3 size: 13 residues. The germline CDR1 and CDR2 sequences are LNHDA and SQIVND (reference sequence). V was clipped by 6 bases and J by 2 bases, with 11 bases between them. The CDR3 spells CASSTTVTYEQYF. For the CDR3, the DNA is TGTGCCAGTAGCACAACAGTGACCTACGAGCAGTACTTC.

The chain recombines TRBV6-2 or TRBV6-3 with TRBJ2-2; tentative D call: TRBD2 (6 bases). Germline V lookup: CDR1 MNHEY, CDR2 SVGEGT. With 6 bases removed from V and 4 bases from J, the gap between germline ends came to 15 bases. The CDR3 loop spans 15 amino acids. This CDR3 is CASRAEGVGTGELFF. DNA for the CDR3: TGTGCCAGCAGGGCGGAGGGAGTGGGCACCGGGGAGCTGTTTTTT.

In this sample, this clonotype turned up many times. The J gene is TRBJ2-7, the V gene TRBV7-6; D possibly corresponds to TRBD1 (5 bases). V lost 5 bases and J lost 2, with 16 bases in between. The germline V gene has CDR1 SGHVS and CDR2 FNYEAQ. This CDR3 has 15 amino acids. The DNA of the CDR3 is TGTGCCAGCAGCCCTACTCAGGGTCAGGCCTACGAGCAGTACTTC. Translating gives CASSPTQGQAYEQYF. The variable domain in full, with the rest retrieved from reference TRBV7-6 and TRBJ2-7, is GAGVSQSPRYKVTKRGQDVALRCDPISGHVSLYWYRQALGQGPEFLTYFNYEAQQDKSGLPNDRFSAERPEGSISTLTIQRTEQRDSAMYRCASSPTQGQAYEQYFGPGTRLTVT.

This clonotype came up many times. The chain combines TRBV5-1 with TRBJ2-1; 8 bases are a match to TRBD2. Germline-derived CDR1 and CDR2 are SGHRS and YFSETQ. The V segment lost 4 bases and the J segment 3 bases; nucleotides outside the gene matches: 6. The CDR3 consists of 15 residues. The DNA of the CDR3 is TGCGCCAGCAGCCAGAGCGGGAGAGACTACAATGAGCAGTTCTTC. Its translation is CASSQSGRDYNEQFF.

In its sample, this clonotype was seen a few times. In DNA form, the CDR3 reads TGCAGCGTCCAGATTGCTTTGGTGGGGAATGAGCAGTTCTTC. The encoded protein is CSVQIALVGNEQFF. The chain couples TRBV29-1 to TRBJ2-1; D is unresolved. The V gene's germline CDR1 is SQVTM and CDR2 ANQGSEA. The CDR3 totals 14 residues. V lost 6 bases and J lost 7, with 19 bases in between.

This clonotype was detected a few times. This sequence joins TRBV9 and TRBJ1-5; D remains unclear. With 0 bases removed from V and 1 base from J, the gap between germline ends came to 5 bases. Germline CDR1 is SGDLS and CDR2 is YYNGEE. This CDR3 has 14 residues. CDR3 DNA: TGTGCCAGCAGCGTAGAGGGCAGCAATCAGCCCCAGCATTTT. The encoded protein is CASSVEGSNQPQHF. Variable domain in full (rest from reference TRBV9 and TRBJ1-5): DSGVTQTPKHLITATGQRVTLRCSPRSGDLSVYWYQQSLDQGLQFLIQYYNGEERAKGNILERFSAQQFPDLHSELNLSSLELGDSALYFCASSVEGSNQPQHFGDGTRLSIL.

This clonotype was seen more than once but under ten times. The rearrangement uses TRBV27 and TRBJ1-5; a possible D gene is TRBD1 (5 bases). The germline gives CDR1 MNHEY, CDR2 SMNVEV (reference sequence). The CDR3 runs to 15 residues. Trimming left V 5 bases short and J 3 bases short, with 14 bases between. CDR3 sequence (DNA): TGTGCCAGCAGTGAGGGGTGGCTCCCCAATCAGCCCCAGCATTTT. Translating it yields CASSEGWLPNQPQHF.

This clonotype was seen only a few times. The chain couples TRBV28 to TRBJ2-1; TRBD1 agrees at 7 bases. The CDR3 sequence is 17 residues long. V dropped 5 bases and J dropped 0; count of bases not matched to a gene: 10. CDR1 is MDHEN and CDR2 is SYDVKM in the germline V gene. CDR3 region: CASSPTGLVSSYNEQFF. The CDR3 region has the DNA TGTGCCAGCAGTCCGACAGGGTTGGTAAGCTCCTACAATGAGCAGTTCTTC.

This clonotype has a count of ten or more. The rearrangement links TRBV6-1 to TRBJ1-5, with D maybe TRBD1 (6 bases). V was pared by 5 bases and J by 3 bases, with 14 bases between. This CDR3 comprises 15 residues. Germline V gene data show CDR1 as MNHNS and CDR2 as SASEGT. Written as DNA, the CDR3 is TGTGCCAGCAGTTATACAGGGCGGACCAATCAGCCCCAGCATTTT. It codes for CASSYTGRTNQPQHF.

This clonotype appeared many times. The rearrangement links TRBV5-1 to TRBJ2-3; D might be TRBD2 (5 bases). Between the trimmed V and J ends, which lost 0 bases and 2 bases, there was a span of 13 bases. CDR1 is SGHRS, CDR2 YFSETQ, per germline. The CDR3 extends over 16 amino acids. This CDR3 is CASSLVTAGNTDTQYF. CDR3 DNA sequence: TGCGCCAGCAGCTTGGTGACGGCGGGCAACACAGATACGCAGTATTTT.

This clonotype occurred many times. J is TRBJ1-2 and V is TRBV18; D is possibly TRBD1 (5 bases). This CDR3 has 13 amino acids. V lost 2 bases and J lost 5, with 9 bases in between. The germline V gene has CDR1 KGHSH and CDR2 LQKENI. The CDR3 DNA is TGTGCCAGCTCACCAGGGGACCGGTATGGCTACACCTTC. It encodes CASSPGDRYGYTF. Full variable domain (rest looked up from reference TRBV18 and TRBJ1-2): NAGVMQNPRHLVRRRGQEARLRCSPMKGHSHVYWYRQLPEEGLKFMVYLQKENIIDESGMPKERFSAEFPKEGPSILRIQQVVRGDSAAYFCASSPGDRYGYTFGSGTRLTVV.